A single sample gave rise to the 3 T cell receptor beta chains below, sequenced in a study of early T cells in non-severe SARS-CoV-2 infection. TCRdb ran MiXCR on the 5' RACE reads and lists one entry per CDR3 protein. The repertoire includes roughly 30,000 distinct CDR3 sequences, approximately 6% of them detected once, and 13% sits in the top ten. Material for sequencing was whole blood. All receptors derive from an adult who was a healthcare worker with PCR-confirmed SARS-CoV-2 infection or an uninfected control (not recorded which).

The V and J genes are TRBV11-2 and TRBJ2-1; D is unresolved. The CDR3 is 11 amino acids. The V gene lost 6 bases and the J gene lost 10 bases, with 10 bases spanning the gap. Germline V gene lookup returns CDR1 SGHAT and CDR2 FQNNGV. The CDR3 region has the DNA TGTGCCAGCAGTCGTGGTAGAGAGCAGTTCTTC. It codes for CASSRGREQFF.

In this sample, this clonotype turned up many times. V and J are TRBV2 and TRBJ2-5; 9 bases line up with TRBD1. The CDR3 runs to 14 residues. Germline V lookup: CDR1 SNHLY, CDR2 FYNNEI. Trimming cost V 6 bases and J 4 bases; bases outside gene matches: 6. In DNA, the CDR3 is TGTGCCAGCAGGGGGGACAGGGTAGGAGAGACCCAGTACTTC. Protein sequence: CASRGDRVGETQYF.

This clonotype showed up many times. The rearrangement uses TRBV5-1 and TRBJ2-7, with 9 bases that match TRBD1. The CDR3 loop spans 14 amino acids. V dropped 3 bases and J dropped 4; count of bases not matched to a gene: 5. Germline V gene lookup returns CDR1 SGHRS and CDR2 YFSETQ. The CDR3 loop reads CASSSGTGKYEQYF. The CDR3 DNA reads as TGCGCCAGCAGCTCCGGGACAGGGAAGTACGAGCAGTACTTC.